This T cell receptor beta chain was documented in a study of cytomegalovirus exposure and HLA in healthy donors. Whole-study context: Most donors, about 82% of 350 to 450 genotyped, fell in the Caucasian-associated ancestry cluster.

PCR employed 60 Vbeta and 13 Jbeta primers. TCRdb's copy holds only in-frame clones and misses some; the assay was immunoSEQ multiplex PCR. The sample has 85,000 to 110,000 clones; approximately 66% are singletons. Looked up from germline, CDR1 is SGHRS and CDR2 is YFSETQ. V shed 0 bases, J shed 10 bases, and the junction held 5 bases outside the gene matches. The CDR3 loop spans 13 amino acids. As concerns this clone: Antigen specificity is unknown.

General study points: Researchers had no immune exposure information except CMV serostatus available.

Sequencing input: PBMCs. The chain recombines TRBV5-1 with TRBJ2-5, with TRBD1 matching 8 bases. The sequence derives from a woman in her fifties or sixties in good health and CMV-seronegative. The CDR3, as DNA: TGCGCCAGCAGCTTGGACGGACAGGGAATCCAGTACTTC. It is translated as CASSLDGQGIQYF.